What follows are 7 T cell receptor beta chains derived from one specimen sequenced in a study of CD8+ T cells in alopecia areata. cDNA reverse transcribed from extracted RNA served as the sequencing template. The repertoire was sequenced with immunoSEQ multiplex PCR; TCRdb's copy has only in-frame clones and lacks some. The sample has 130,000 or so clones, about 50% seen once. What was sequenced was NKG2D-low CD8+ T cells sorted from blood. These receptors were taken from a human donor with alopecia areata.

The V call is TRBV30, the J call TRBJ1-5; D perhaps matches TRBD1 (5 bases). With 3 bases removed from V and 3 bases from J, the gap between germline ends came to 12 bases. This CDR3 has 14 residues. Per germline, CDR1 GTSNPN and CDR2 SVGIG (reference sequence). In DNA form, the CDR3 reads TGTGCCTGGAGCTTTCAGGGCGACAATCAGCCCCAGCATTTT. Translated, it gives CAWSFQGDNQPQHF.

This clone has only a few counts. The V and J genes are TRBV29-1 and TRBJ2-3, with D perhaps matching TRBD1 or TRBD2 (7 bases each). Germline CDR1 is SQVTM and CDR2 is ANQGSEA. Trimming stripped 4 bases from V and 4 bases from J, with 21 bases between. CDR3 size: 16 residues. The CDR3 DNA follows: TGCAGCGTTGTCCTAATCATCAGGGGGGGCGCAGATACGCAGTATTTT. It is translated as CSVVLIIRGGADTQYF.

The chain is built from TRBV11-2 and TRBJ2-2; D gene ambiguous. The CDR3 sequence is 15 residues long. Germline CDR1 reads SGHAT; CDR2 reads FQNNGV. With 0 bases removed from V and 1 base from J, the gap between germline ends came to 6 bases. CDR3 loop: CASSLDKGNTGELFF. The DNA for the CDR3 is TGTGCCAGCAGCTTAGATAAGGGGAACACCGGGGAGCTGTTTTTT. The full variable domain, completed using reference TRBV11-2 and TRBJ2-2, is EAGVAQSPRYKIIEKRQSVAFWCNPISGHATLYWYQQILGQGPKLLIQFQNNGVVDDSQLPKDRFSAERLKGVDSTLKIQPAKLEDSAVYLCASSLDKGNTGELFFGEGSRLTVL.

J is TRBJ2-1 and V is TRBV5-6; no clear D. Germline CDR1 SGHDT, CDR2 YYEEEE. V lost 4 bases to trimming and J lost 8 bases, with 10 bases between them. The CDR3 spans 12 residues. As DNA, the CDR3 is TGTGCCAGCAGCGTCGTCCAGGATGAGCAGTTCTTC. Protein product: CASSVVQDEQFF.

In this sample, this clone turned up a few times. This sequence joins TRBV29-1 and TRBJ2-3; 13 bases agree with TRBD2. The ends lost 6 bases at V and 8 bases at J; junction bases unmatched: 11. The CDR3 runs 15 residues. Germline loops: CDR1 SQVTM, CDR2 ANQGSEA. The CDR3, as DNA: TGCAGCGTCCGCTGGACTAGCGGGAGCTTACGTACGCAGTATTTT. Translation gives CSVRWTSGSLRTQYF.

The genes are TRBV13 and TRBJ2-5, with 10 bases fitting TRBD2. Germline loops: CDR1 PRHDT, CDR2 FYEKMQ (reference sequence). The V and J ends lost 7 bases and 3 bases, in that order; junction bases with no gene match: 2. The CDR3 is 13 residues long. The DNA of the CDR3 is TGTGCCAGCAACCTAGCGGGGGAAGAGACCCAGTACTTC. As protein: CASNLAGEETQYF.

This rearrangement joins TRBV14 to TRBJ2-1, with D perhaps TRBD2 (5 bases). In germline, CDR1 is SGHDN, CDR2 FVKESK. V was cut by 2 bases and J by 8 bases, with 7 bases left in between. The CDR3 consists of 12 residues. The CDR3 sequence: CASSQTRHEQFF. The CDR3 DNA reads as TGTGCCAGCAGCCAAACTAGACATGAGCAGTTCTTC.